The 19 T cell receptor beta chains listed next were all sequenced from one sample in a study of sequential checkpoint blockade in melanoma. Treatment of the sample: randomized to nivolumab then ipilimumab (arm A) or the reverse (arm B). Clones were sequenced by immunoSEQ multiplex PCR, and TCRdb holds only the in-frame ones, with some missing. In the table there are about 900 clones, around 20% of which are singletons. Sequenced material: tumor tissue (inferred from file names), taken from a patient given nivolumab and ipilimumab in sequence. Receptors originate from a human donor with melanoma.

The chain carries TRBV5-1 and TRBJ1-2, with D uncertain. CDR1 is SGHRS, CDR2 YFSETQ, per germline. V was shortened by 6 bases and J by 1 base, with 16 bases between the two germline ends. This CDR3 is built from 15 residues. The CDR3 spells CASTVGIGGNYGYTF. The DNA of the CDR3 is TGCGCCAGCACCGTAGGAATCGGCGGTAACTATGGCTACACCTTC.

The V call is TRBV6-8, the J call TRBJ2-3; D is perhaps TRBD1 (6 bases). Germline loops: CDR1 MNHGY, CDR2 SAAAGT. The CDR3 extends over 14 amino acids. V was cut by 2 bases and J by 2 bases, with 8 bases left in between. The CDR3 nucleotides are TGTGCCAGCAGTTACCCGGGACACACAGATACGCAGTATTTT. Protein product: CASSYPGHTDTQYF.

This chain joins TRBV19 and TRBJ2-2; D gene ambiguous. The germline V gene encodes CDR1 LNHDA and CDR2 SQIVND (reference sequence). The CDR3 loop spans 14 amino acids. V lost 5 bases to trimming and J lost 0 bases, with 7 bases between them. The CDR3 loop reads CASSAAPNTGELFF. The CDR3 bases are TGTGCCAGTAGTGCGGCCCCGAACACCGGGGAGCTGTTTTTT.

The J gene is TRBJ1-2, the V gene TRBV6-8, with a possible D match to TRBD1 (5 bases). This CDR3 is 13 amino acids long. Germline V lookup: CDR1 MNHGY, CDR2 SAAAGT. Trimming shortened V by 2 bases and J by 7 bases, and 11 bases separated the two germline ends. The DNA for the CDR3 is TGTGCCAGCAGTTACCTAGGCAGGGCTGGCTACACCTTC. Its protein is CASSYLGRAGYTF.

V gene TRBV5-1 combines with J gene TRBJ1-1, with a tentative D call TRBD1 (6 bases). With 0 bases removed from V and 5 bases from J, the gap between germline ends came to 14 bases. The CDR3 contains 15 residues. Germline assignment: CDR1 SGHRS and CDR2 YFSETQ. Written as DNA, the CDR3 is TGCGCCAGCAGCTTGGGGGGCGTACAGGGAACTGAAGCTTTCTTT. The encoded protein is CASSLGGVQGTEAFF.

This clone was seen a few times. J is TRBJ2-1 and V is TRBV6-8; D may be TRBD2 (6 bases). Trimming left V 4 bases short and J 5 bases short, with 15 bases between. This CDR3 spans 15 amino acids. The germline CDR1 and CDR2 sequences are MNHGY and SAAAGT. The DNA for the CDR3 is TGTGCCAGCAGTTTCGGACGGGAGCCACACAATGAGCAGTTCTTC. Residues: CASSFGREPHNEQFF.

This clone is medium-sized within its sample. The chain's CDR3 is CASSSPGQGNYGYTF. The DNA of the CDR3 is TGTGCCAGCAGCTCCCCGGGACAGGGTAACTATGGCTACACCTTC. The chain employs TRBV11-3 and TRBJ1-2, with 9 bases identical to TRBD1. Looked up from germline, CDR1 is SGHNT and CDR2 is YENEEA. The CDR3 is 15 residues long. V was pared by 4 bases and J by 1 base, with 4 bases of the junction left unmatched. Using reference TRBV11-3 and TRBJ1-2 for the parts outside the CDR3, the full variable domain is EAGVVQSPRYKIIEKKQPVAFWCNPISGHNTLYWYLQNLGQGPELLIRYENEEAVDDSQLPKDRFSAERLKGVDSTLKIQPAELGDSAVYLCASSSPGQGNYGYTFGSGTRLTVV.

This clone is judged large. The rearrangement links TRBV11-3 to TRBJ1-3; unclear D gene. The germline V and J ends were trimmed by 1 base and 4 bases, with 8 bases remaining between them. There are 14 residues in the CDR3. Germline CDR1 reads SGHNT; CDR2 reads YENEEA. CDR3: CASSLGEGGNTIYF. The CDR3 DNA reads as TGTGCCAGCAGCTTAGGTGAAGGAGGAAACACCATATATTTT.

This chain uses TRBV28 with TRBJ1-1; 8 bases align to TRBD1. The trim removed 6 bases at V and 1 base at J, leaving 4 bases unmatched. CDR3 length equals 14 residues. CDR1 is MDHEN, CDR2 SYDVKM, per germline. The CDR3 nucleotides are TGTGCCAGCAGGCAACAGGGGGGGAACACTGAAGCTTTCTTT. It translates to CASRQQGGNTEAFF.

This clone is large within its sample. This chain links TRBV9 with TRBJ1-1, with 8 bases matching TRBD1. Germline lookup yields CDR1 SGDLS and CDR2 YYNGEE. The CDR3 sequence is 14 residues long. Trimming took 5 bases from V and 3 from J; bases not matched to a gene: 6. The DNA for the CDR3 is TGTGCCAGCAGTCAACAGACAGGGGACACTGAAGCTTTCTTT. Encoded protein: CASSQQTGDTEAFF.

This chain uses TRBV29-1 with TRBJ1-2, with D tentatively TRBD1 (6 bases). CDR1 is SQVTM and CDR2 is ANQGSEA in the germline V gene. The CDR3 is made up of 14 amino acids. Trimming removed 0 bases at V and 5 bases at J, with 13 bases between. CDR3 residues: CSVEERGGGYGYTF. CDR3 in DNA: TGCAGCGTTGAAGAACGCGGGGGCGGTTATGGCTACACCTTC.

The gene calls are TRBV11-3 and TRBJ2-3; D assignment may be TRBD1 or TRBD2 (5 bases each). V lost 1 base, J lost 4 bases, and 9 bases lay in between. Germline V gene data show CDR1 as SGHNT and CDR2 as YENEEA. The CDR3 runs to 14 residues. This chain's CDR3 is CASSLGGAPDTQYF. For the CDR3, the DNA is TGTGCCAGCAGCTTAGGAGGGGCCCCAGATACGCAGTATTTT.

Within the sample, this clone is medium-sized. The chain employs TRBV11-3 and TRBJ2-7, with 11 positions matching TRBD2. The CDR3 extends over 15 amino acids. In germline, CDR1 is SGHNT, CDR2 YENEEA. V was pared by 5 bases and J by 4 bases, with 7 bases of the junction left unmatched. The CDR3: CASSQKIAGGYEQYF. For the CDR3, the DNA is TGTGCCAGCAGCCAAAAAATAGCGGGAGGGTACGAGCAGTACTTC.

This chain connects TRBV19 to TRBJ1-3; D uncertain. Germline loops: CDR1 LNHDA, CDR2 SQIVND (reference sequence). The V end was cut by 5 bases, the J end by 7 bases, with 21 bases between. The CDR3 extends over 16 amino acids. The CDR3 is CASSPQSGRPVNTIYF. The CDR3 coding sequence is TGTGCCAGTAGTCCACAAAGCGGACGCCCGGTGAACACCATATATTTT.

The chain uses TRBV19 and TRBJ1-4, with a weak D call TRBD1 (5 bases). V gave up 0 bases and J gave up 10 bases, with 15 bases separating them. The length of the CDR3 is 15 residues. Germline lookup yields CDR1 LNHDA and CDR2 SQIVND (reference sequence). The DNA of the CDR3 is TGTGCCAGTAGTATAGATCCAACCAGTAGGGGAAAACTGTTTTTT. Translated: CASSIDPTSRGKLFF.

V gene TRBV11-3 combines with J gene TRBJ2-5; TRBD1 aligns across 7 bases. CDR1 is SGHNT, CDR2 YENEEA, per germline. The CDR3 is 14 amino acids. V shed 3 bases and J 6 bases; nucleotides not matched to a gene: 7. CDR3: CASSFRGTAKTQYF. CDR3 sequence (DNA): TGTGCCAGCAGCTTCAGGGGGACGGCAAAGACCCAGTACTTC. Using reference TRBV11-3 and TRBJ2-5 for the parts outside the CDR3, the full variable domain is EAGVVQSPRYKIIEKKQPVAFWCNPISGHNTLYWYLQNLGQGPELLIRYENEEAVDDSQLPKDRFSAERLKGVDSTLKIQPAELGDSAVYLCASSFRGTAKTQYFGPGTRLLVL.

This clone was recorded a few times. The V and J genes are TRBV9 and TRBJ1-3; 12 bases map to TRBD1. The junction had 9 bases not matched to a gene; V was cut back by 2 bases and J by 3 bases. Germline CDR1 is SGDLS and CDR2 is YYNGEE. The CDR3 spans 18 residues. CDR3 bases: TGTGCCAGCAGCGTTCTCGGGACAGGGGGCGCGGGTGGAAACACCATATATTTT. It specifies CASSVLGTGGAGGNTIYF.

Judged by abundance, this clone is large. V and J are TRBV6-1 and TRBJ2-2, with 10 bases aligning to TRBD2. The trim removed 1 base at V and 6 bases at J, leaving 2 bases unmatched. The CDR3 is 15 amino acids. Germline V gene sequence: CDR1 MNHNS, CDR2 SASEGT. CDR3 protein: CASSEGAGGPGELFF. The CDR3 DNA sequence: TGTGCCAGCAGTGAAGGAGCGGGAGGGCCCGGGGAGCTGTTTTTT.

In this sample, this clone turned up a few times. A junction boundary mismatches the germline segment, possibly from a read error. This rearrangement joins TRBV6-8 to TRBJ2-2; D is ambiguous. Looked up from germline, CDR1 is MNHGY and CDR2 is SAAAGT. CDR3 length: 14 residues. CDR3 region: CASSDSGNTGELFF. In DNA form, the CDR3 reads TGTGCCAGCAGTGACTCGGGGAACACCGGGGAGCTGTTTTTT.